This TCR beta chain appears in the sequencing data of a study of CD8 T cells in ankylosing spondylitis. Points on this clonotype: What it binds is not known.

Using its own MiXCR run on the 5' RACE reads, TCRdb lists one record per CDR3 protein. The data hold over 400,000 distinct CDR3 sequences, with 25% to 30% observed a single time. Study-level points and caveats: Ankylosing spondylitis blood seemed to carry a telltale TCR beta motif made of eight highly homologous variants.

This CDR3 is built from 13 residues. CDR1 is MNHEY and CDR2 is SMNVEV in the germline V gene (reference sequence). V lost 7 bases and J lost 5; bases outside the gene matches: 5. The sequencing sample was made of blood, either unsorted or a sorted T cell fraction (not recorded which). This TCR derives from a male donor with ankylosing spondylitis. This sequence joins TRBV27 and TRBJ2-1; 7 positions match TRBD2. The CDR3 DNA sequence: TGTGCCAGCATTGGCGGGAGTAACAATGAGCAGTTCTTC. It encodes CASIGGSNNEQFF.